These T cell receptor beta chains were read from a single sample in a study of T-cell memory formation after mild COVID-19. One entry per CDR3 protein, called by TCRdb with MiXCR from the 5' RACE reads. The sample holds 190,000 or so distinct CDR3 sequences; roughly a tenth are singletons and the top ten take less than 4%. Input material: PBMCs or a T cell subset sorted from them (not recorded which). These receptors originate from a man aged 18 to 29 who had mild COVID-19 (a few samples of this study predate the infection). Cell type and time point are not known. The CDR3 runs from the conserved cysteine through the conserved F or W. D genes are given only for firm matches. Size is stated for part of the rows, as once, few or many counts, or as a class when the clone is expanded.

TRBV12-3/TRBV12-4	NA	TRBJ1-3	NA	TGTGCCAGCAGTTTACAAAATGGACCTGGAAACACCATATATTTT	CASSLQNGPGNTIYF
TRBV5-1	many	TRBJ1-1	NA	TGCGCCAGCAGCGTGGGACGGGACGCTGAAGCTTTCTTT	CASSVGRDAEAFF
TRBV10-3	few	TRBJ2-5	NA	TGTGCCATCAGCGAGTCACTAGAGACCCAGTACTTC	CAISESLETQYF
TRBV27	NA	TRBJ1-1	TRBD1	TGTGCCAGCAGTATAAACAGGGGTTCGAACACTGAAGCTTTCTTT	CASSINRGSNTEAFF
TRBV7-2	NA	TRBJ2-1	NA	TGTGCCAGCAGTAGGCCCGGGGGACTCAAATACAATGAGCAGTTCTTC	CASSRPGGLKYNEQFF
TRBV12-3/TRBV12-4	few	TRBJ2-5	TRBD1	TGTGCCAGCAGACCACAGGGGACGGAGACCCAGTACTTC	CASRPQGTETQYF
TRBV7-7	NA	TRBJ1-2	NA	TGTGCTAGCAGCTCAGGTGGCTACACCTTC	CASSSGGYTF
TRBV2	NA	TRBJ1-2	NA	TGTGCCAGCAGACAGGAGCCCTATGGCTACACCTTC	CASRQEPYGYTF
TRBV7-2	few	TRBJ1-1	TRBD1	TGTGCCAGCAGCCCAGGGACAGATCGAGAAGCTTTCTTT	CASSPGTDREAFF
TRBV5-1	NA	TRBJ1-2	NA	TGCGCCAGCAGCTCGACGGGGGGTGTAAACTATGGCTACACCTTC	CASSSTGGVNYGYTF
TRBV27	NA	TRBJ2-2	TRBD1	TGTGCCAGCAGCCGGGGACAGGGTTACGGGGAGCTGTTTTTT	CASSRGQGYGELFF
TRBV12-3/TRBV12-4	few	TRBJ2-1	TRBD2	TGTGCCAGCAGGTCCGGGAGGGTTGGCGAGCAGTTCTTC	CASRSGRVGEQFF
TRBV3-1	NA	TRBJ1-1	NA	TGTGCCAGCAGCCAGAAGGGTCAGGGCACTGAAGCTTTCTTT	CASSQKGQGTEAFF
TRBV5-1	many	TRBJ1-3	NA	TGTGCCAGCAGTTTATCCGCAGGGAACACCATATATTTT	CASSLSAGNTIYF
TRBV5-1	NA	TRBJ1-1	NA	TGCGCCAGCAGCTTGGGTACGGAGGACACTGAAGCTTTCTTT	CASSLGTEDTEAFF
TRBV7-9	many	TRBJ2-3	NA	TGTGCCAGCAGCTTAGCCCTAGTATACGATACGCAGTATTTT	CASSLALVYDTQYF
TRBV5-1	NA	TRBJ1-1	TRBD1	TGCGCCAGCAGCTGGGGGACAGGGGGCACTGAAGCTTTCTTT	CASSWGTGGTEAFF
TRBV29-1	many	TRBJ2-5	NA	TGCAGCGCGGCCGAGACCCAGTACTTC	CSAAETQYF
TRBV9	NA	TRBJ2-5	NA	TGTGCCAGCAGTGTCTCTTGGCTTGGGGAGACCCAGTACTTC	CASSVSWLGETQYF
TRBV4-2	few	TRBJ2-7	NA	TGTGCCAGCAGCCCCACCGGGGACAAGGCAACCTACGAGCAGTACTTC	CASSPTGDKATYEQYF
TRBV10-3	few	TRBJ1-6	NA	TGTGCCATCAGTGAGGCGGGCAGGGGCTCCTATAATTCACCCCTCCACTTT	CAISEAGRGSYNSPLHF
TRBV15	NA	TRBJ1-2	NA	TGTGCCACCACCAACGATGGCTATGGCTACACCTTC	CATTNDGYGYTF
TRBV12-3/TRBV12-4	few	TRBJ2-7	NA	TGTGCCAGCAGTTCAGGCGTCGGCTCCTACGAGCAGTACTTC	CASSSGVGSYEQYF
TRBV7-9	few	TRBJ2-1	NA	TGTGCCAGCAGCTTAGAAAAGACTGAGCAGTTCTTC	CASSLEKTEQFF
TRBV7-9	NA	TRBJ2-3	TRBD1	TGTGCCAGCAGCTATCGACAGGGGAACACAGATACGCAGTATTTT	CASSYRQGNTDTQYF
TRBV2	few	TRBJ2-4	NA	TGTGCCAGCATTCGACTTGTCCTTGAAGCCAAAAACATTCAGTACTTC	CASIRLVLEAKNIQYF
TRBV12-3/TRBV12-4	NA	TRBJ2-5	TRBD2	TGTGCCAGCAGTTTTGCTAGCGGGGGGTCACAAGAGACCCAGTACTTC	CASSFASGGSQETQYF
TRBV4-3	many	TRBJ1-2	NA	TGCGCCAGCAGCCAAGATCTCAGTCCTAACTATGGCTACACCTTC	CASSQDLSPNYGYTF
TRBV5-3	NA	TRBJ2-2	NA	TGTGCCAGAAGCTTGCGAGCCGGGGAGCTGTTTTTT	CARSLRAGELFF
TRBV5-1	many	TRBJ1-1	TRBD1	TGCGCCAGCAGCTTGAGACAGGGGCGAAACACTGAAGCTTTCTTT	CASSLRQGRNTEAFF
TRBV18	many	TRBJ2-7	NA	TGTGCCAGCTCACAGGCTAACTACGAGCAGTACTTC	CASSQANYEQYF
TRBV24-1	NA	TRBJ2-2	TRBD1	TGTGCCACCGATCCGGGACAGTTATTGGGGGAGCTGTTTTTT	CATDPGQLLGELFF
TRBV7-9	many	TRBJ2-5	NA	TGTGCCAGCACCGACCTTTGGGCGGAGACCCAGTACTTC	CASTDLWAETQYF
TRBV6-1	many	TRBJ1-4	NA	TGTGCCAGCAGCCTCGGGACCAGTACGATTAATGAAAAACTGTTTTTT	CASSLGTSTINEKLFF
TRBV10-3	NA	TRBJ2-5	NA	TGTGCCATCAGTGAGTCGTTAGGTCAAGAGACCCAGTACTTC	CAISESLGQETQYF
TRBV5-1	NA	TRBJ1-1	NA	TGCGCCAGCAGGAATCTAGGGGGAACTGAAGCTTTCTTT	CASRNLGGTEAFF
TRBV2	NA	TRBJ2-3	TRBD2	TGTGCCAGCAAAGAAAACGGGGGGGGCAGTGCAGATACGCAGTATTTT	CASKENGGGSADTQYF
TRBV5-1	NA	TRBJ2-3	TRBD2	TGCGCCAGCAACCCCGGGACTAGCGGGGGCCGCACAGATACGCAGTATTTT	CASNPGTSGGRTDTQYF
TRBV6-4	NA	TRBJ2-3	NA	TGTGCCAGCAGCCTTAACGTAGGTCCAGATACGCAGTATTTT	CASSLNVGPDTQYF
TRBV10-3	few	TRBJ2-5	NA	TGTGCCATCAGTGTAGGGGGAGTCGGAGAGACCCAGTACTTC	CAISVGGVGETQYF
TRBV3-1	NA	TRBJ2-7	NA	TGTGCCAGCACCCAGGGTGGGGAGCAGTACTTC	CASTQGGEQYF
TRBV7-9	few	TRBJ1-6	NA	TGTGCCAGCAGCTTAGGTCGATCTTCACCCCTCCACTTT	CASSLGRSSPLHF
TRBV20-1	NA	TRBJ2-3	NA	TGCAGTGCTAGAGACCCACGAGCAGATACGCAGTATTTT	CSARDPRADTQYF
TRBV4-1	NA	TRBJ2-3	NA	TGCGCCAGCAGCCAAGAGTCCATTCCTAGCACAGATACGCAGTATTTT	CASSQESIPSTDTQYF
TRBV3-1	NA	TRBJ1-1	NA	TGTGCCAGCAGCCAAGCGATCTGGGAAAGGGCGAACACTGAAGCTTTCTTT	CASSQAIWERANTEAFF
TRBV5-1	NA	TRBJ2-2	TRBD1	TGCGCCAGCAGCTTCGGACAGGGCATCCCCGGGGAGCTGTTTTTT	CASSFGQGIPGELFF
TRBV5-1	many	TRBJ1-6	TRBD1	TGCGCCAGCAGCTCCCAGACAGGGAATTCACCCCTCCACTTT	CASSSQTGNSPLHF
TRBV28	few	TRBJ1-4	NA	TGTGCCAGCAGTGAAAATGAAAAACTGTTTTTT	CASSENEKLFF
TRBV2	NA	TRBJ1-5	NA	TGTGCCAGCAGTGAAGCGGAGCAGCCCCAGCATTTT	CASSEAEQPQHF
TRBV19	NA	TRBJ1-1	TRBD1	TGTGCCAGTAGTCCAACCCGGACAGGCGGGAACACTGAAGCTTTCTTT	CASSPTRTGGNTEAFF
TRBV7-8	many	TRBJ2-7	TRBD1	TGTGCCAGCAGCTTAGGGACAGGGCCCTACGAGCAGTACTTC	CASSLGTGPYEQYF
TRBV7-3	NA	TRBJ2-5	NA	TGTGCCAGCAGCCCAGAGAGGGGGGGAGAGACCCAGTACTTC	CASSPERGGETQYF
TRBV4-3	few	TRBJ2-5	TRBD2	TGCGCCAGCAGCCAAACTAGCGGGGGGGCCGAGACCCAGTACTTC	CASSQTSGGAETQYF
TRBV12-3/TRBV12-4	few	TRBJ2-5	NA	TGTGCCAGCAGCACGCAGGGGGAGACCCAGTACTTC	CASSTQGETQYF
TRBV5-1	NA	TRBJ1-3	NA	TGCGCCAGCAGCCGGGCAGGATTCAACTCTGGAAACACCATATATTTT	CASSRAGFNSGNTIYF